The 32 T cell receptor beta chains below were found in one sample sequenced in a study of Tregs in tolerant kidney transplant recipients. The protocol was immunoSEQ multiplex PCR, while the TCRdb copy is restricted to in-frame clones and leaves out a portion. The sample has about 44,000 clones, about 95% seen once; the top ten hold about 0.41%. No antigen is known for these receptors. Sequenced sample: Tregs from blood cultured with allogeneic cells. Receptor source: a human donor in good health.

As concerns this clone: A read error may produce the germline difference seen at one junction end. CDR3 DNA sequence: TGTGCTAGCAGCTTATCCCACGGCACAGATACGCAGTATTTT. Translating it yields CASSLSHGTDTQYF. This chain uses TRBV7-7 with TRBJ2-3; D remains ambiguous. CDR3 size: 14 residues. CDR1 is SSHAT and CDR2 is FNYEAQ in the germline V gene (reference sequence).

The chain employs TRBV23-1 and TRBJ2-1; 9 nucleotides match TRBD2. TRBV23-1 is treated as an ORF (open reading frame) with a function not yet certain. V gave up 2 bases and J gave up 2 bases; unmatched junction bases: 13. This CDR3 comprises 19 residues. The CDR3 DNA sequence: TGCGCCAGCAGTCAAATTGCGGGAGGGCCAATTCCAACCTACAATGAGCAGTTCTTC. Translated: CASSQIAGGPIPTYNEQFF.

The chain uses TRBV6-6 and TRBJ2-7; TRBD2 matches 9 bases. Losses at the gene ends were 4 bases for V and 0 bases for J; bases not matched to a gene: 7. Per the germline V gene, CDR1 is MNHNY and CDR2 is SVGAGI (reference sequence). The CDR3 covers 16 residues. CDR3 residues: CASSSFGTSSSYEQYF. The CDR3 DNA sequence: TGTGCCAGCAGTTCCTTCGGGACTAGCAGCTCCTACGAGCAGTACTTC.

This clone was recorded once. The rearrangement links TRBV5-1 to TRBJ1-3; D remains unclear. Trimming stripped 4 bases from V and 0 bases from J, with 5 bases between. Germline assignment: CDR1 SGHRS and CDR2 YFSETQ. The CDR3 totals 13 residues. This CDR3 is CASSESSGNTIYF. The CDR3 coding sequence is TGCGCCAGCAGCGAGAGCTCTGGAAACACCATATATTTT.

V gene TRBV7-9 combines with J gene TRBJ2-7; perhaps TRBD2 as D (5 bases). The germline V gene encodes CDR1 SEHNR and CDR2 FQNEAQ (reference sequence). CDR3 size: 12 residues. Trimming took off 1 base at V and 6 bases at J, with 7 bases between the two ends. CDR3 in amino acids: CASSLEGAEQYF. CDR3 nucleotides: TGTGCCAGCAGCTTAGAGGGAGCCGAGCAGTACTTC.

The chain is built from TRBV5-1 and TRBJ2-3, with D uncertain. The germline V gene encodes CDR1 SGHRS and CDR2 YFSETQ. Deletions cut 6 bases from V and 3 bases from J, with 11 bases between. The CDR3 runs to 13 residues. The CDR3, as DNA: TGCGCCAGCACACTCGTATGGACAGATACGCAGTATTTT. Protein product: CASTLVWTDTQYF.

The rearrangement links TRBV5-1 to TRBJ1-5, with D perhaps matching TRBD1 (5 bases). The CDR3 is 13 residues long. CDR1 is SGHRS, CDR2 YFSETQ, per germline. V lost 5 bases and J 3 bases, leaving 9 bases between the germline ends. CDR3 in amino acids: CASRETVNQPQHF. In nucleotides, the CDR3 is TGCGCCAGCAGGGAGACAGTCAATCAGCCCCAGCATTTT.

This chain links TRBV5-1 with TRBJ2-6, with unresolved D. In germline, CDR1 is SGHRS, CDR2 YFSETQ. This CDR3 contains 14 residues. Between the trimmed V and J ends, which lost 4 bases and 4 bases, there was a span of 9 bases. The DNA for the CDR3 is TGCGCCAGCAGCCCGATCAGGGGGGCCAACGTCCTGACTTTC. Amino acid sequence: CASSPIRGANVLTF.

V usage is TRBV5-6 and J usage is TRBJ2-3; D call uncertain. Trimming shortened V by 1 base and J by 2 bases, and 11 bases separated the two germline ends. The CDR3 sequence is 15 residues long. Germline values: CDR1 SGHDT, CDR2 YYEEEE. The CDR3 reads CASSLRVTSTDTQYF. The CDR3 coding sequence is TGTGCCAGCAGCTTGCGGGTCACCTCCACAGATACGCAGTATTTT.

The J gene is TRBJ1-6, the V gene TRBV7-9; no firm D call. Germline V gives CDR1 SEHNR, CDR2 FQNEAQ (reference sequence). The CDR3 sequence is 14 residues long. Trimming cost V 1 base and J 7 bases, with 8 bases left between them. The CDR3 loop reads CASSLVAGNSPLHF. CDR3 coding DNA: TGTGCCAGCAGCTTAGTAGCCGGCAATTCACCCCTCCACTTT.

V usage is TRBV10-3 and J usage is TRBJ1-6; 9 bases are shared with TRBD1. The CDR3 contains 12 residues. In germline, CDR1 is ENHRY, CDR2 SYGVKD. V dropped 10 bases and J dropped 10; count of bases not matched to a gene: 5. CDR3 coding DNA: TGTGCCACTGGACAGGGGCCCTCACCCCTCCACTTT. Protein product: CATGQGPSPLHF.

This clone was seen a single time. The chain carries TRBV5-5 and TRBJ1-2; possibly TRBD1 for D (6 bases). V lost 1 base, J lost 4 bases, and 11 bases lay in between. This CDR3 comprises 14 residues. CDR1 and CDR2 (germline): SGHKS, YYEKEE (reference sequence). CDR3 sequence reads: CASSLTVGGYGYTF. The CDR3 coding sequence is TGTGCCAGCAGCTTGACGGTAGGGGGCTATGGCTACACCTTC.

The chain joins TRBV6-5 to TRBJ2-7; D remains ambiguous. Looked up from germline, CDR1 is MNHEY and CDR2 is SVGAGI. The CDR3 totals 14 residues. The V end was cut by 5 bases, the J end by 1 base, with 12 bases between. The CDR3 region is CASSQQKKSYEQYF. The DNA for the CDR3 is TGTGCCAGCAGTCAACAGAAAAAATCCTACGAGCAGTACTTC.

J is TRBJ2-5 and V is TRBV10-2; a possible D gene is TRBD1 (5 bases). CDR1 is WSHSY and CDR2 is SAAADI in the germline V gene. Trimming took off 7 bases at V and 5 bases at J, with 17 bases between the two ends. The CDR3 consists of 14 residues. The CDR3 sequence is CASIKSGPGETQYF. The CDR3 nucleotides read TGCGCCAGCATAAAGTCAGGGCCAGGGGAGACCCAGTACTTC.

V is TRBV5-6 and J is TRBJ2-7, with 10 bases lining up with TRBD1. This CDR3 region has 14 residues. Looked up from germline, CDR1 is SGHDT and CDR2 is YYEEEE. J lost 4 bases, V lost 0 bases, and 1 base had no gene match. This CDR3 reads CASSLVGQGYEQYF. As DNA, the CDR3 is TGTGCCAGCAGCTTGGTGGGACAGGGGTACGAGCAGTACTTC.

This rearrangement joins TRBV15 to TRBJ2-7, with D possibly TRBD1 on 6 matching bases. CDR3 length: 18 amino acids. V gave up 3 bases and J gave up 4 bases, with 25 bases separating them. The germline V gene has CDR1 LNHNV and CDR2 YYDKDF (reference sequence). CDR3 in amino acids: CATSREYVTGQSGYEQYF. Written as DNA, the CDR3 is TGTGCCACCAGCAGGGAGTATGTTACGGGACAATCTGGATACGAGCAGTACTTC.

The V and J genes are TRBV4-2 and TRBJ2-4; D unresolved. The CDR3 is 13 residues long. Deletions cut 4 bases from V and 6 bases from J, with 10 bases between. Looked up from germline, CDR1 is LGHNA and CDR2 is YNFKEQ. The CDR3 reads CASSPHRGNIQYF. CDR3 nucleotides: TGTGCCAGCAGCCCACACAGAGGAAACATTCAGTACTTC.

This chain connects TRBV7-9 to TRBJ2-5; TRBD2 aligns across 8 bases. The germline gives CDR1 SEHNR, CDR2 FQNEAQ (reference sequence). V lost 4 bases to trimming and J lost 6 bases; unmatched junction nucleotides: 22. This CDR3 region has 19 residues. The CDR3 nucleotides read TGTGCCAGCAGCTCCGGGCCCAGCGGGGGTCTAAAAAATGTGCAGACCCAGTACTTC. This gives the protein CASSSGPSGGLKNVQTQYF.

The chain carries TRBV9 and TRBJ1-5; D uncertain. The germline V gene has CDR1 SGDLS and CDR2 YYNGEE. The germline V and J ends were trimmed by 0 bases and 6 bases, with 10 bases remaining between them. This CDR3 has 14 residues. CDR3 loop: CASSVGRGGQPQHF. CDR3 nucleotide sequence: TGTGCCAGCAGCGTAGGTCGGGGAGGTCAGCCCCAGCATTTT. The full variable domain, completed using reference TRBV9 and TRBJ1-5, is DSGVTQTPKHLITATGQRVTLRCSPRSGDLSVYWYQQSLDQGLQFLIQYYNGEERAKGNILERFSAQQFPDLHSELNLSSLELGDSALYFCASSVGRGGQPQHFGDGTRLSIL.

CDR3 in DNA: TGTGCCAGCACCCCCCATCCGGGGATCTCCTACAATGAGCAGTTCTTC. Its translation is CASTPHPGISYNEQFF. V and J are TRBV9 and TRBJ2-1, with a tentative D call TRBD2 (5 bases). The CDR3 contains 16 residues. Germline V CDR1 and CDR2: SGDLS, YYNGEE. Trimming removed 6 bases at V and 0 bases at J, with 16 bases between.

V and J are TRBV7-6 and TRBJ2-1; 9 bases align to TRBD2. CDR1 and CDR2 (germline): SGHVS, FNYEAQ. With V trimmed by 5 bases and J by 7 bases, 12 bases remained unmatched. The CDR3 is 16 residues long. The DNA for the CDR3 is TGTGCCAGCAGCCCCCGAGGAGCGGGAGGTTTAAATGAGCAGTTCTTC. This sequence encodes CASSPRGAGGLNEQFF. Together with reference TRBV7-6 and TRBJ2-1, the CDR3 gives the full variable domain: GAGVSQSPRYKVTKRGQDVALRCDPISGHVSLYWYRQALGQGPEFLTYFNYEAQQDKSGLPNDRFSAERPEGSISTLTIQRTEQRDSAMYRCASSPRGAGGLNEQFFGPGTRLTVL.

The chain employs TRBV19 and TRBJ2-5, with 8 bases fitting TRBD2. Germline V gives CDR1 LNHDA, CDR2 SQIVND (reference sequence). The ends lost 6 bases at V and 0 bases at J; junction bases unmatched: 12. This CDR3 has 17 amino acids. The CDR3 bases are TGTGCCAGTAGGCCGGGACTAGGAAGGTCGTACCAAGAGACCCAGTACTTC. Translating it yields CASRPGLGRSYQETQYF.

In its sample, this clone was seen once. This chain joins TRBV18 and TRBJ2-3; D might be TRBD1 or TRBD2, each matching 6 bases. Per the germline V gene, CDR1 is KGHSH and CDR2 is LQKENI. The V gene lost 0 bases and the J gene lost 0 bases, with 13 bases spanning the gap. This CDR3 is built from 17 residues. The CDR3 nucleotides are TGTGCCAGCTCACCACCCCGGGGGCGGAGAAGCACAGATACGCAGTATTTT. Its translation: CASSPPRGRRSTDTQYF.

V and J are TRBV19 and TRBJ2-1; unclear D gene. The CDR3 is 13 amino acids. Trimming took 8 bases from V and 0 from J, leaving 8 bases between them. Germline-derived CDR1 and CDR2 are LNHDA and SQIVND (reference sequence). This chain's CDR3 is CASASFSYNEQFF. The CDR3 bases are TGTGCCAGTGCGTCTTTCTCCTACAATGAGCAGTTCTTC.

This clone was seen a few times. This sequence joins TRBV6-1 and TRBJ1-2, with D possibly TRBD1 on 6 matching bases. CDR1 is MNHNS, CDR2 SASEGT, per germline. The V and J ends lost 0 bases and 2 bases respectively, with 13 bases between them. The CDR3 covers 16 residues. The chain's CDR3 is CASSEALTGPNYGYTF. The CDR3 DNA sequence: TGTGCCAGCAGTGAAGCGCTGACAGGACCGAACTATGGCTACACCTTC.

The chain recombines TRBV6-5 with TRBJ1-1; TRBD1 agrees at 8 bases. Germline CDR1 reads MNHEY; CDR2 reads SVGAGI. V dropped 0 bases and J dropped 1; count of bases not matched to a gene: 4. CDR3 length equals 16 residues. This CDR3 reads CASSYSFGQGNTEAFF. The CDR3 DNA sequence: TGTGCCAGCAGTTACTCTTTTGGACAGGGGAACACTGAAGCTTTCTTT.

The chain links TRBV5-6 to TRBJ1-5, with 9 bases lining up with TRBD1. The germline CDR1 and CDR2 sequences are SGHDT and YYEEEE. The CDR3 length is 15 residues. After removal of 2 bases from V and 7 bases from J, the junction contained 7 bases not matched to a gene. The CDR3 DNA sequence: TGTGCCAGCAGCTTCTGGGACAGGGAAGGCCAGCCCCAGCATTTT. This encodes CASSFWDREGQPQHF.

This clone was picked up one time. V gene TRBV7-9 combines with J gene TRBJ2-7; a weak D match, TRBD2 (6 bases). The ends were cut back, 3 bases at V and 0 bases at J, with 6 bases in the middle. The CDR3 is 13 amino acids. Per germline, CDR1 SEHNR and CDR2 FQNEAQ (reference sequence). The CDR3 sequence is CASSFSGSYEQYF. The CDR3, as DNA: TGTGCCAGCAGCTTTAGCGGCTCCTACGAGCAGTACTTC. The entire variable domain, with the rest obtained from reference TRBV7-9 and TRBJ2-7, is as follows: DTGVSQNPRHKITKRGQNVTFRCDPISEHNRLYWYRQTLGQGPEFLTYFQNEAQLEKSRLLSDRFSAERPKGSFSTLEIQRTEQGDSAMYLCASSFSGSYEQYFGPGTRLTVT.

The V gene is TRBV2, the J gene TRBJ1-6, with TRBD1 matching over 9 bases. V trimming: 5 bases; J trimming: 0 bases; junction bases outside the gene matches: 2. The CDR3 is made up of 16 amino acids. Per the germline V gene, CDR1 is SNHLY and CDR2 is FYNNEI. This chain's CDR3 is CASSTGGGSYNSPLHF. The DNA of the CDR3 is TGTGCCAGCAGTACAGGGGGCGGCTCCTATAATTCACCCCTCCACTTT.

This clone was counted between two and nine times. The chain uses TRBV11-2 and TRBJ2-7, with D unresolved. The germline CDR1 and CDR2 sequences are SGHAT and FQNNGV. Trimming cost V 4 bases and J 0 bases, with 13 bases left between them. The CDR3 runs 15 residues. CDR3 sequence reads: CASSSQVRSSYEQYF. CDR3 nucleotides: TGTGCCAGCAGCTCCCAGGTGAGGAGCTCCTACGAGCAGTACTTC.

This clone was picked up one time. The rearrangement joins TRBV19 to TRBJ2-1, with D perhaps matching TRBD1 or TRBD2 (6 bases each). V gave up 7 bases and J gave up 0 bases, with 13 bases separating them. CDR3 length: 15 residues. CDR1 is LNHDA and CDR2 is SQIVND in the germline V gene (reference sequence). For the CDR3, the DNA is TGTGCCAGTATGGAAGGGGGGAGCTCCTACAATGAGCAGTTCTTC. As protein: CASMEGGSSYNEQFF.

The V call is TRBV5-4, the J call TRBJ1-2; D is ambiguous. The CDR3 consists of 14 residues. The V and J ends lost 4 bases and 4 bases respectively, with 14 bases between them. Looked up from germline, CDR1 is SGHNT and CDR2 is YYREEE (reference sequence). CDR3 sequence: CASSVGSARYGYTF. CDR3 DNA: TGTGCCAGCAGCGTGGGATCCGCTCGCTATGGCTACACCTTC.